One and the same sample provided the 24 T cell receptor beta chains below, sequenced in a study of cytomegalovirus exposure and HLA in healthy donors. Primers for the PCR totalled 60 Vbeta and 13 Jbeta. Libraries were prepared by immunoSEQ multiplex PCR; TCRdb keeps only in-frame clonotypes and omits some of them. The sample consists of about 140,000 clones, roughly 80% of them appearing once. The sample comprised PBMCs. These receptors came from a man between 18 and 29 years old in good health and CMV-seronegative.

The V and J genes are TRBV27 and TRBJ2-1; 9 positions match TRBD1. CDR3 length equals 15 residues. Trimming cost V 5 bases and J 9 bases; bases outside gene matches: 11. CDR1 is MNHEY, CDR2 SMNVEV, per germline (reference sequence). The CDR3 nucleotides are TGTGCCAGCAGTACCGACGACAGGGGGGTGGGTGAGCAGTTCTTC. As protein: CASSTDDRGVGEQFF.

The gene calls are TRBV19 and TRBJ1-5; maybe TRBD1 (5 bases). Germline V gene lookup returns CDR1 LNHDA and CDR2 SQIVND (reference sequence). V was cut by 8 bases and J by 0 bases, with 17 bases left in between. This CDR3 has 16 amino acids. CDR3 in DNA: TGTGCCAGTCAGGACGACAGAACTTATAGCAATCAGCCCCAGCATTTT. As protein: CASQDDRTYSNQPQHF.

The chain recombines TRBV10-3 with TRBJ1-1, with a weak D call TRBD1 (6 bases). CDR1 and CDR2 (germline): ENHRY, SYGVKD. Deletions cut 10 bases from V and 0 bases from J, with 12 bases between. The length of the CDR3 is 13 residues. The CDR3 protein is CATRTAMNTEAFF. CDR3 DNA: TGTGCCACGAGGACAGCAATGAACACTGAAGCTTTCTTT.

The V call is TRBV7-9, the J call TRBJ2-3; possible D gene TRBD2, 7 bases. V was shortened by 4 bases and J by 6 bases, with 11 bases between the two germline ends. CDR3 length equals 13 residues. Germline CDR1 is SEHNR and CDR2 is FQNEAQ (reference sequence). The CDR3 protein is CASSSGGLDTQYF. DNA for the CDR3: TGTGCCAGCAGCTCCGGGGGGCTTGATACGCAGTATTTT.

V usage is TRBV19 and J usage is TRBJ1-1; 9 nucleotides match TRBD1. V was pared by 7 bases and J by 11 bases, with 14 bases of the junction left unmatched. The CDR3 length is 14 residues. Germline V gives CDR1 LNHDA, CDR2 SQIVND (reference sequence). CDR3 coding DNA: TGTGCCAGTAAGGGACAGGGCCTCCTCACCATGGCTTTCTTT. Its translation is CASKGQGLLTMAFF.

The genes are TRBV2 and TRBJ1-1, with 7 bases fitting TRBD1. The CDR3 extends over 13 amino acids. V trimming: 4 bases; J trimming: 7 bases; junction bases outside the gene matches: 6. Germline CDR1 is SNHLY and CDR2 is FYNNEI. CDR3: CASSGGTAYEAFF. In nucleotides, the CDR3 is TGTGCCAGCAGTGGGGGGACAGCTTATGAAGCTTTCTTT.

The rearrangement links TRBV11-3 to TRBJ2-1; TRBD1 might be the D (5 bases). Germline loops: CDR1 SGHNT, CDR2 YENEEA. V was clipped by 2 bases and J by 0 bases, with 11 bases between them. This CDR3 region has 16 residues. CDR3 nucleotide sequence: TGTGCCAGCAGCTTACGGCAGGGAAGCTCCTACAATGAGCAGTTCTTC. Protein: CASSLRQGSSYNEQFF.

The V and J genes are TRBV5-4 and TRBJ2-7; tentative D call: TRBD1 (6 bases). Trimming stripped 0 bases from V and 5 bases from J, with 12 bases between. This CDR3 is built from 14 residues. The germline V gene encodes CDR1 SGHNT and CDR2 YYREEE (reference sequence). DNA for the CDR3: TGTGCCAGCAGCTTGGTCAGGGGCAAGGACGAGCAGTACTTC. Its translation: CASSLVRGKDEQYF.

This clone turned up a few times. The rearrangement joins TRBV7-9 to TRBJ1-1; D uncertain. The CDR3 sequence is 12 residues long. V was cut by 3 bases and J by 1 base, with 3 bases left in between. CDR1 and CDR2 from the germline V gene are SEHNR and FQNEAQ (reference sequence). CDR3 protein: CASSFKNTEAFF. For the CDR3, the DNA is TGTGCCAGCAGCTTTAAGAACACTGAAGCTTTCTTT.

The gene calls are TRBV6-1 and TRBJ1-6; 9 bases fit TRBD1. This CDR3 spans 15 amino acids. Germline V gene lookup returns CDR1 MNHNS and CDR2 SASEGT. Trimming removed 4 bases from V and 9 bases from J; junction bases left unmatched: 7. In nucleotides, the CDR3 is TGTGCCAGCAGTGTACTACCGGGACAGGGTTCACCCCTCCACTTT. This translates into CASSVLPGQGSPLHF.

Concerning this clone: Other DNA sequences in this sample translate to the same CDR3. V gene TRBV6-1 combines with J gene TRBJ1-5; D is ambiguous. The germline gives CDR1 MNHNS, CDR2 SASEGT. The CDR3 is made up of 15 amino acids. The V and J ends lost 0 bases and 0 bases respectively, with 6 bases between them. The CDR3 sequence: CASSEARGSNQPQHF. The CDR3 coding sequence is TGTGCCAGCAGTGAAGCGCGAGGTAGCAATCAGCCCCAGCATTTT.

The chain couples TRBV15 to TRBJ2-5; D unclear. CDR3 length: 15 residues. V was pared by 0 bases and J by 2 bases, with 10 bases between. In germline, CDR1 is LNHNV, CDR2 YYDKDF (reference sequence). This chain's CDR3 is CATSRERLIQETQYF. DNA for the CDR3: TGTGCCACCAGCAGAGAAAGACTGATACAAGAGACCCAGTACTTC. Together with reference TRBV15 and TRBJ2-5, the CDR3 gives the full variable domain: DAMVIQNPRYQVTQFGKPVTLSCSQTLNHNVMYWYQQKSSQAPKLLFHYYDKDFNNEADTPDNFQSRRPNTSFCFLDIRSPGLGDTAMYLCATSRERLIQETQYFGPGTRLLVL.

This clone was found once. V gene TRBV9 combines with J gene TRBJ2-2, with D possibly being TRBD2 (6 bases). Trimming pared 7 bases from V and 5 bases from J, leaving 24 bases between. Germline CDR1 is SGDLS and CDR2 is YYNGEE. This CDR3 comprises 17 residues. This CDR3 reads CASSSPSGGKRTGELFF. The CDR3 DNA reads as TGTGCCAGCTCCTCACCGAGCGGAGGGAAGCGGACCGGGGAGCTGTTTTTT.

The chain has TRBV10-3 and TRBJ2-7, with 8 bases identical to TRBD1. This CDR3 has 14 amino acids. CDR1 is ENHRY and CDR2 is SYGVKD in the germline V gene. The junction had 8 bases not matched to a gene; V was cut back by 8 bases and J by 2 bases. The CDR3 DNA follows: TGTGCCATCGCAGACGGACAGGGTACCTACGAGCAGTACTTC. It encodes CAIADGQGTYEQYF.

In its sample, this clone was seen a few times. J is TRBJ1-6 and V is TRBV4-1, with 7 positions matching TRBD1. This CDR3 spans 15 amino acids. The trim removed 4 bases at V and 4 bases at J, leaving 4 bases unmatched. Looked up from germline, CDR1 is MGHRA and CDR2 is YSYEKL. This CDR3 reads CASSLGTVYNSPLHF. In nucleotides, the CDR3 is TGCGCCAGCAGCCTCGGGACAGTATATAATTCACCCCTCCACTTT.

The chain employs TRBV7-9 and TRBJ1-4; the D gene is possibly TRBD1 (6 bases). The CDR3 has 17 amino acids. V was trimmed by 5 bases and J by 0 bases, leaving 16 bases between them. CDR1 SEHNR and CDR2 FQNEAQ come from the germline V gene (reference sequence). The CDR3 nucleotides are TGTGCCAGCAGCCGCACCGGCGGGGGCGCAACTAATGAAAAACTGTTTTTT. Its protein is CASSRTGGGATNEKLFF.

The chain links TRBV9 to TRBJ1-4; D is possibly TRBD1 (5 bases). There are 13 residues in the CDR3. CDR1 and CDR2 from the germline V gene are SGDLS and YYNGEE. The germline V and J ends were trimmed by 0 bases and 6 bases, with 6 bases remaining between them. The CDR3 region is CASSVGRDEKLFF. As DNA, the CDR3 is TGTGCCAGCAGCGTAGGCAGGGATGAAAAACTGTTTTTT.

The J gene is TRBJ2-1, the V gene TRBV7-9; D remains ambiguous. Germline CDR1 SEHNR, CDR2 FQNEAQ (reference sequence). The CDR3 totals 11 residues. The V end was cut by 2 bases, the J end by 7 bases, with 3 bases between. The CDR3 is CASSLTNEQFF. CDR3 nucleotides: TGTGCCAGCAGCTTAACAAATGAGCAGTTCTTC.

The chain carries TRBV11-2 and TRBJ2-5; tentative D call: TRBD2 (7 bases). V lost 3 bases and J 1 base, leaving 12 bases between the germline ends. Per the germline V gene, CDR1 is SGHAT and CDR2 is FQNNGV. The CDR3 sequence is 15 residues long. CDR3 in amino acids: CASSFWAGAQETQYF. The CDR3 coding sequence is TGTGCCAGCAGCTTTTGGGCGGGGGCCCAAGAGACCCAGTACTTC.

The chain couples TRBV5-4 to TRBJ2-5; maybe TRBD1 (6 bases). V lost 3 bases and J 2 bases, leaving 14 bases between the germline ends. The CDR3 covers 15 residues. Looked up from germline, CDR1 is SGHNT and CDR2 is YYREEE (reference sequence). This CDR3 reads CASSSPTGPQETQYF. CDR3 DNA: TGTGCCAGCAGCTCACCGACAGGACCTCAAGAGACCCAGTACTTC.

CDR3 DNA: TGTGCCATCAGTGAAGGCGGGGGGATTGGGGATGAGCAGTTCTTC. Protein product: CAISEGGGIGDEQFF. The J gene is TRBJ2-1, the V gene TRBV10-3; 8 nucleotides align to TRBD2. The CDR3 length is 15 residues. The V segment lost 3 bases and the J segment 8 bases; nucleotides outside the gene matches: 9. The germline CDR1 and CDR2 sequences are ENHRY and SYGVKD.

The V and J genes are TRBV7-2 and TRBJ2-5, with 13 bases fitting TRBD2. The CDR3 contains 19 residues. V lost 0 bases and J lost 1; bases outside the gene matches: 8. CDR1 and CDR2 (germline): SGHTA, FQGNSA. CDR3 protein: CASSLAGLAGLPSQETQYF. In nucleotides, the CDR3 is TGTGCCAGCAGCTTAGCGGGACTAGCGGGACTCCCTTCCCAAGAGACCCAGTACTTC.

There are a few counts of this clone. The V call is TRBV4-3, the J call TRBJ2-6; TRBD2 matches 7 bases. CDR3 length equals 16 residues. Germline V CDR1 and CDR2: LGHNA, YSLEER. Trimming took 2 bases from V and 2 from J; bases not matched to a gene: 3. The DNA of the CDR3 is TGCGCCAGCAGCCAAAGGGAGGGAACTGGGGCCAACGTCCTGACTTTC. Translated: CASSQREGTGANVLTF.

V usage is TRBV19 and J usage is TRBJ1-2, with TRBD1 matching 12 bases. Germline CDR1 and CDR2: LNHDA and SQIVND (reference sequence). CDR3 size: 17 residues. V shed 5 bases, J shed 2 bases, and the junction held 9 bases outside the gene matches. The CDR3 DNA reads as TGTGCCAGTAGTGCCGGGACAGGGGGCGTTCGGAACTATGGCTACACCTTC. Translated, it gives CASSAGTGGVRNYGYTF.